What follows are 27 T cell receptor beta chains derived from one specimen sequenced in a study of CD8+ T cells in alopecia areata. Extracted RNA was reverse transcribed into cDNA, the sequencing template. Using immunoSEQ multiplex PCR, the repertoire was profiled, and TCRdb retains in-frame clones only, with some absent. In the table there are some 200,000 clones, 50% to 60% of which are singletons. Sequences were derived from CD4+ T cells sorted from blood, sampled at week 0. All receptors come from a human donor with alopecia areata.

This chain uses TRBV6-6 with TRBJ2-7; unclear D gene. V lost 6 bases, J lost 7 bases, and 19 bases lay in between. In germline, CDR1 is MNHNY, CDR2 SVGAGI (reference sequence). This CDR3 region has 14 residues. CDR3 region: CASSPIVGLWEQYF. The CDR3, as DNA: TGTGCCAGCAGCCCTATAGTGGGCCTCTGGGAGCAGTACTTC.

In its sample, this clone was seen a few times. V usage is TRBV15 and J usage is TRBJ2-3; 10 bases are shared with TRBD1. Germline CDR1 is LNHNV and CDR2 is YYDKDF (reference sequence). The ends lost 3 bases at V and 7 bases at J; junction bases unmatched: 13. This CDR3 is built from 17 residues. CDR3: CATSSPPGQGRWYTQYF. The DNA of the CDR3 is TGTGCCACCAGCAGTCCTCCGGGACAGGGGAGATGGTATACGCAGTATTTT. Using reference TRBV15 and TRBJ2-3 for the parts outside the CDR3, the full variable domain is DAMVIQNPRYQVTQFGKPVTLSCSQTLNHNVMYWYQQKSSQAPKLLFHYYDKDFNNEADTPDNFQSRRPNTSFCFLDIRSPGLGDTAMYLCATSSPPGQGRWYTQYFGPGTRLTVL.

This chain uses TRBV6-5 with TRBJ2-7; tentatively, D is TRBD1 (6 bases). CDR1 is MNHEY, CDR2 SVGAGI, per germline. The V end lost 8 bases, the J end lost 6 bases, and 14 bases lay between the germline ends. The CDR3 is 12 residues long. CDR3 nucleotide sequence: TGTGCCAGCCAGGGGTGGTGGGCCGAGCAGTACTTC. Translation gives CASQGWWAEQYF.

This clone was detected a few times. V and J are TRBV30 and TRBJ1-5; D might be TRBD1 (6 bases). CDR1 is GTSNPN and CDR2 is SVGIG in the germline V gene (reference sequence). This CDR3 is 16 amino acids long. V lost 1 base, J lost 1 base, and 14 bases lay in between. The CDR3 region is CAWSGRGFRSNQPQHF. DNA for the CDR3: TGTGCCTGGAGTGGCAGGGGATTTAGGAGCAATCAGCCCCAGCATTTT.

This clone appeared a single time. This chain connects TRBV5-1 to TRBJ2-5; D is uncertain. CDR1 and CDR2 from the germline V gene are SGHRS and YFSETQ. The V gene lost 0 bases and the J gene lost 2 bases, with 8 bases spanning the gap. The CDR3 extends over 14 amino acids. The CDR3 DNA follows: TGCGCCAGCAGCTTGGGGTCGGGTCAAGAGACCCAGTACTTC. It yields the protein CASSLGSGQETQYF.

The V gene is TRBV6-6, the J gene TRBJ2-7, with D possibly matching TRBD1 (5 bases). Germline assignment: CDR1 MNHNY and CDR2 SVGAGI (reference sequence). The CDR3 has 15 residues. Trimming removed 4 bases at V and 2 bases at J, with 15 bases between. In nucleotides, the CDR3 is TGTGCCAGCAGTTCAAGGTTAGGGGATCCCTACGAGCAGTACTTC. Translated, it gives CASSSRLGDPYEQYF.

On this clone: Other DNA sequences of this sample code for an identical CDR3. V gene TRBV29-1 combines with J gene TRBJ2-6; D unclear. The CDR3 totals 12 residues. Germline V gives CDR1 SQVTM, CDR2 ANQGSEA. V was clipped by 1 base and J by 2 bases, with 0 bases between them. This CDR3 is CSVEAGANVLTF. CDR3 sequence (DNA): TGCAGCGTTGAAGCTGGGGCCAACGTCCTGACTTTC.

This chain connects TRBV30 to TRBJ2-7; 13 nucleotides agree with TRBD2. The CDR3 totals 14 residues. Trimming cost V 0 bases and J 6 bases; bases outside gene matches: 2. Per germline, CDR1 GTSNPN and CDR2 SVGIG (reference sequence). The DNA for the CDR3 is TGTGCCTGGAGTGTACTAGCGGGGGGGATCGAGCAGTACTTC. Translation: CAWSVLAGGIEQYF.

Only a few counts were recorded for this clone. The chain carries TRBV19 and TRBJ1-4, with D unresolved. Germline V gene data show CDR1 as LNHDA and CDR2 as SQIVND (reference sequence). The CDR3 totals 14 residues. Trimming took 2 bases from V and 0 from J, leaving 4 bases between them. The CDR3 DNA sequence: TGTGCCAGTAGTATATTGCCAACTAATGAAAAACTGTTTTTT. Translating gives CASSILPTNEKLFF.

This clone was recorded a few times. The J gene is TRBJ1-5, the V gene TRBV11-2; D gene ambiguous. V was shortened by 1 base and J by 6 bases, with 7 bases between the two germline ends. Germline V gene sequence: CDR1 SGHAT, CDR2 FQNNGV. The CDR3 is 13 amino acids. Here the CDR3 DNA reads TGTGCCAGCAGCTTAGTTGCCGGTCAGCCCCAGCATTTT. This sequence encodes CASSLVAGQPQHF.

This rearrangement joins TRBV2 to TRBJ2-3, with D unresolved. Germline V gene data show CDR1 as SNHLY and CDR2 as FYNNEI. V was pared by 2 bases and J by 5 bases, with 2 bases between. The CDR3 totals 11 residues. CDR3 bases: TGTGCCAGCAGTGAACTAGATACGCAGTATTTT. This translates into CASSELDTQYF.

There are a few counts of this clone. This chain uses TRBV7-2 with TRBJ2-2, with D unclear. Trimming shortened V by 8 bases and J by 0 bases, and 10 bases separated the two germline ends. The length of the CDR3 is 14 residues. CDR1 and CDR2 (germline): SGHTA, FQGNSA. CDR3 in DNA: TGTGCCAGCGGGGTACAGCCGAACACCGGGGAGCTGTTTTTT. This codes for CASGVQPNTGELFF.

The chain carries TRBV29-1 and TRBJ1-1; D not certain. V was shortened by 6 bases and J by 0 bases, with 14 bases between the two germline ends. From germline, CDR1 is SQVTM and CDR2 ANQGSEA. The CDR3 is made up of 14 amino acids. Here the CDR3 reads CSVGRPDMNTEAFF. CDR3 in DNA: TGCAGCGTAGGACGGCCAGACATGAACACTGAAGCTTTCTTT.

The chain has TRBV5-1 and TRBJ1-2; possibly TRBD1 for D (5 bases). Trimming shortened V by 4 bases and J by 3 bases, and 10 bases separated the two germline ends. CDR3 length equals 13 residues. From germline, CDR1 is SGHRS and CDR2 YFSETQ. CDR3 nucleotide sequence: TGCGCCAGCAGCGTGGACATAGACTATGGCTACACCTTC. Amino acids: CASSVDIDYGYTF.

This clone was picked up a small number of times. This rearrangement joins TRBV27 to TRBJ1-2, with no clear D. This CDR3 contains 14 residues. The V end lost 2 bases, the J end lost 8 bases, and 15 bases lay between the germline ends. Germline CDR1 and CDR2: MNHEY and SMNVEV (reference sequence). CDR3 region: CASSLISGLEGYTF. The CDR3 bases are TGTGCCAGCAGTTTAATCTCGGGGTTAGAGGGCTACACCTTC.

This clone was seen more than once but under ten times. This chain uses TRBV6-6 with TRBJ2-7; TRBD2 might be the D (6 bases). This CDR3 spans 13 amino acids. The V and J ends lost 3 bases and 2 bases respectively, with 8 bases between them. Germline lookup yields CDR1 MNHNY and CDR2 SVGAGI (reference sequence). The CDR3 reads CASSYSGAYEQYF. CDR3 DNA: TGTGCCAGCAGTTATAGCGGAGCCTACGAGCAGTACTTC.

The chain couples TRBV7-2 to TRBJ2-7, with 7 positions matching TRBD1. Germline values: CDR1 SGHTA, CDR2 FQGNSA. This CDR3 is built from 13 residues. Trimming took 5 bases from V and 2 from J; bases not matched to a gene: 3. The CDR3, as DNA: TGTGCCAGCAGCCCCGACAGGGCCTACGAGCAGTACTTC. Translation: CASSPDRAYEQYF.

This rearrangement joins TRBV7-9 to TRBJ1-2; 7 bases agree with TRBD1. V was pared by 6 bases and J by 8 bases, with 9 bases of the junction left unmatched. CDR3 length equals 13 residues. Germline V gene data show CDR1 as SEHNR and CDR2 as FQNEAQ (reference sequence). The CDR3 sequence: CASRPQGVGGYTF. In DNA form, the CDR3 reads TGTGCCAGCAGGCCCCAGGGGGTAGGAGGCTACACCTTC.

J is TRBJ1-1 and V is TRBV29-1; unclear D gene. V dropped 6 bases and J dropped 1 base, with 12 bases sitting between them. Germline V CDR1 and CDR2: SQVTM, ANQGSEA. The CDR3 is 13 amino acids. DNA of the CDR3: TGCAGCGTCGCAAGGTCGGGGAACACTGAAGCTTTCTTT. The encoded protein is CSVARSGNTEAFF.

The chain links TRBV5-1 to TRBJ2-3; the D gene is possibly TRBD2 (5 bases). V lost 0 bases, J lost 2 bases, and 13 bases lay in between. The CDR3 has 16 residues. CDR1 and CDR2 from the germline V gene are SGHRS and YFSETQ. Here the CDR3 reads CASSLANRGYTDTQYF. The CDR3 region has the DNA TGCGCCAGCAGCTTGGCCAATCGGGGATACACAGATACGCAGTATTTT.

The genes are TRBV7-2 and TRBJ2-7, with a weak D call TRBD1 (6 bases). Trimming removed 5 bases from V and 4 bases from J, with 12 bases in between. Germline V gives CDR1 SGHTA, CDR2 FQGNSA. The CDR3 totals 13 residues. For the CDR3, the DNA is TGTGCCAGCAGCCTCGACAGGCAGTACGAGCAGTACTTC. Translated: CASSLDRQYEQYF.

The V gene is TRBV30, the J gene TRBJ1-2; D is undetermined. The CDR3 spans 17 residues. Germline CDR1 is GTSNPN and CDR2 is SVGIG (reference sequence). V gave up 3 bases and J gave up 0 bases, with 20 bases separating them. The CDR3 loop is CAWREEAAGLSNYGYTF. CDR3 coding DNA: TGTGCCTGGAGGGAGGAGGCCGCAGGATTATCTAACTATGGCTACACCTTC.

This clone turned up a few times. The J gene is TRBJ1-1, the V gene TRBV5-1; 8 nucleotides agree with TRBD1. The CDR3 totals 15 residues. The V and J ends lost 3 bases and 7 bases, in that order; junction bases with no gene match: 11. Germline CDR1 and CDR2: SGHRS and YFSETQ. The CDR3, as DNA: TGCGCCAGCAGCTCTCAACGGACAGGGTTCGGTGAAGCTTTCTTT. It is translated as CASSSQRTGFGEAFF.

The chain recombines TRBV30 with TRBJ1-6, with D unresolved. V was cut by 0 bases and J by 8 bases, with 8 bases left in between. The CDR3 is 13 amino acids. The germline gives CDR1 GTSNPN, CDR2 SVGIG (reference sequence). CDR3 sequence: CAWSVLGDSPLHF. In DNA form, the CDR3 reads TGTGCCTGGAGTGTACTTGGGGATTCACCCCTCCACTTT.

V is TRBV7-3 and J is TRBJ1-1; D not certain. V was trimmed by 0 bases and J by 8 bases, leaving 10 bases between them. The CDR3 extends over 13 amino acids. CDR1 and CDR2 from the germline V gene are SGHTA and FQGTGA. The CDR3 loop reads CASSLTRRDEAFF. The CDR3 nucleotides read TGTGCCAGCAGCTTAACGAGAAGAGACGAAGCTTTCTTT.

The chain combines TRBV29-1 with TRBJ1-3; D gene uncertain. The CDR3 has 13 amino acids. CDR1 and CDR2 from the germline V gene are SQVTM and ANQGSEA. Trimming shortened V by 7 bases and J by 0 bases, and 10 bases separated the two germline ends. In nucleotides, the CDR3 is TGCAGCGCCGAACTCCACTCTGGAAACACCATATATTTT. Residues: CSAELHSGNTIYF.

The J gene is TRBJ1-1, the V gene TRBV29-1, with D possibly being TRBD1 (5 bases). V dropped 6 bases and J dropped 0 bases, with 11 bases sitting between them. This CDR3 contains 13 residues. Germline CDR1 and CDR2: SQVTM and ANQGSEA. DNA for the CDR3: TGCAGCGTCGCAGGGAAGGTGAACACTGAAGCTTTCTTT. This sequence encodes CSVAGKVNTEAFF.